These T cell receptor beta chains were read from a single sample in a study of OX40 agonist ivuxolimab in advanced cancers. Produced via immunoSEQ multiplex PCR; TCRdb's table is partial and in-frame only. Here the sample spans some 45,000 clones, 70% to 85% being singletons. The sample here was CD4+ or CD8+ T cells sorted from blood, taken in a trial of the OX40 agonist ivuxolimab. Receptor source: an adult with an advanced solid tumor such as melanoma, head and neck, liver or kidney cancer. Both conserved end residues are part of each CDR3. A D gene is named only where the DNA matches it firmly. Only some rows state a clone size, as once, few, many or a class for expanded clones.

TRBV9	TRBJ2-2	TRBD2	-	CASSVVSSGSPNTGELFF	TGTGCCAGCAGCGTAGTCTCTAGCGGGTCCCCGAACACCGGGGAGCTGTTTTTT
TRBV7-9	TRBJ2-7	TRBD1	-	CASSFSDRVNEQYF	TGTGCCAGCAGCTTCTCGGACAGGGTCAACGAGCAGTACTTC
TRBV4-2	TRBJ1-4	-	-	CASSQMGEKLFF	TGTGCCAGCAGCCAAATGGGGGAAAAACTGTTTTTT
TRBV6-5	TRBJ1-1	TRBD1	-	CASSLHGTGKGTEAFF	TGTGCCAGCAGTTTGCACGGGACAGGGAAAGGGACTGAAGCTTTCTTT
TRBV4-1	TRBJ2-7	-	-	CASSRDPAEGYEQYF	TGCGCCAGCAGCCGCGACCCGGCGGAGGGGTACGAGCAGTACTTC
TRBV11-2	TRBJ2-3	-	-	CASSFRQGGSTDTQYF	TGTGCCAGCAGCTTCCGGCAGGGGGGAAGCACAGATACGCAGTATTTT
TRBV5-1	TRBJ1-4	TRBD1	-	CASSLDAGQGGKLFF	TGCGCCAGCAGCTTGGATGCGGGACAGGGCGGAAAACTGTTTTTT
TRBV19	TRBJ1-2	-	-	CASSIETNLGGYTF	TGTGCCAGTAGTATAGAGACAAATCTAGGAGGCTACACCTTC
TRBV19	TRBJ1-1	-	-	CASSSILGVAFF	TGTGCCAGTAGCAGCATCCTGGGTGTGGCTTTCTTT
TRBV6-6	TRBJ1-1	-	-	CASSFRQANTEAFF	TGTGCCAGCAGTTTCCGCCAGGCTAACACTGAAGCTTTCTTT
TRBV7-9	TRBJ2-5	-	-	CASSLAQETQYF	TGTGCCAGCAGCTTAGCGCAAGAGACCCAGTACTTC
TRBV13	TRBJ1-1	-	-	CASSSGIEIEAFF	TGTGCCAGCAGCTCAGGGATTGAGATTGAAGCTTTCTTT
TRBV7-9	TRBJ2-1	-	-	CASSSYYNEQFF	TGTGCCAGCAGCTCCTACTACAATGAGCAGTTCTTC
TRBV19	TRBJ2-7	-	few	CASSIWGRYEQYF	TGTGCCAGTAGTATTTGGGGACGTTACGAGCAGTACTTC
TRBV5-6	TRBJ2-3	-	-	CASSLGRGDTQYF	TGTGCCAGCAGCTTGGGGAGGGGTGATACGCAGTATTTT
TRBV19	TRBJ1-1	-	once	CASSIAGGYATEAFF	TGTGCCAGTAGTATAGCGGGGGGGTACGCCACTGAAGCTTTCTTT
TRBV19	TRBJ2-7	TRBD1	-	CASTPGTGAYEQYF	TGTGCCAGTACTCCCGGGACAGGGGCCTACGAGCAGTACTTC
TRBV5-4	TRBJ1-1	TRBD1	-	CASSQVWDRNTEAFF	TGCGCCAGCAGCCAAGTTTGGGACAGGAACACTGAAGCTTTCTTT
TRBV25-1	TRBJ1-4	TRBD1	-	CASSGARGLSTNEKLFF	TGTGCCAGCAGTGGGGCGAGGGGGCTGTCAACTAATGAAAAACTGTTTTTT
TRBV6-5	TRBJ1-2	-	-	CASSLQGYGYTF	TGTGCCAGCAGTCTACAGGGTTATGGCTACACCTTC
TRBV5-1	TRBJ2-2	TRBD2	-	CASSPGLVGTGELFF	TGCGCCAGCAGCCCCGGACTAGTGGGGACCGGGGAGCTGTTTTTT
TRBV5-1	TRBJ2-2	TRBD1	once	CASSEGTGPLAGELFF	TGCGCCAGCAGCGAAGGGACAGGGCCTTTGGCCGGGGAGCTGTTTTTT
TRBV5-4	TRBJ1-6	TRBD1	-	CASSQQQGWQSPLHF	TGCGCCAGCAGCCAACAACAGGGGTGGCAGTCACCCCTCCACTTT
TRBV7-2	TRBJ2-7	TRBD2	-	CASSLFGLAEAYEQYF	TGTGCCAGCAGCCTCTTCGGACTAGCAGAGGCCTACGAGCAGTACTTC
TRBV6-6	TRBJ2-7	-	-	CASSGGWNEQYF	TGTGCCAGCAGCGGGGGTTGGAACGAGCAGTACTTC
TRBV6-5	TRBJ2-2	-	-	CASSRPGDNTGELFF	TGTGCCAGTTCCAGACCGGGGGATAACACCGGGGAGCTGTTTTTT
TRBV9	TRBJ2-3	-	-	CASSVKGSTDTQYF	TGTGCCAGCAGCGTAAAAGGGAGCACAGATACGCAGTATTTT
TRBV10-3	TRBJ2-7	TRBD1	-	CAISWTGGGEQYF	TGTGCCATCAGTTGGACAGGGGGCGGCGAGCAGTACTTC
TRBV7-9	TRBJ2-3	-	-	CASSLSATDTDTQYF	TGTGCCAGCAGCTTATCGGCGACAGACACAGATACGCAGTATTTT
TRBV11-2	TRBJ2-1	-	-	CALGGDAHNEQFF	TGTGCCTTGGGGGGTGATGCCCACAATGAGCAGTTCTTC
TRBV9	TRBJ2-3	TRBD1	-	CASSLTGVKDTQYF	TGTGCCAGCAGCTTGACAGGGGTTAAAGATACGCAGTATTTT
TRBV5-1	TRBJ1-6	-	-	CASRLGQGDSPLHF	TGCGCCAGCCGGCTTGGGCAGGGAGATTCACCCCTCCACTTT
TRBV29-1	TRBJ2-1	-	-	CSVDPGPTREQFF	TGCAGCGTTGATCCGGGGCCGACCCGTGAGCAGTTCTTC
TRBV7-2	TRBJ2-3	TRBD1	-	CASSLARGQGYF	TGTGCCAGCAGCTTAGCCCGGGGACAGGGGTATTTT
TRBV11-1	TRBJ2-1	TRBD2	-	CASSPLPSGDSYNEQFF	TGTGCCAGCAGCCCGCTCCCTAGCGGGGACTCCTACAATGAGCAGTTCTTC
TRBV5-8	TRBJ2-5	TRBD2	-	CASSLGLAGARETQYF	TGTGCCAGCAGCTTGGGTTTAGCGGGGGCCCGCGAGACCCAGTACTTC
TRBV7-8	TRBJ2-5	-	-	CASSLNRAGETQYF	TGTGCCAGCAGCCTCAACAGGGCCGGGGAGACCCAGTACTTC
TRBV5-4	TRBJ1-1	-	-	CASSLANGGGSNTEAFF	TGTGCCAGCAGCTTGGCTAACGGGGGAGGGAGCAACACTGAAGCTTTCTTT
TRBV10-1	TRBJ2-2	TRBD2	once	CASRDSGKNTGELFF	TGCGCCAGCAGAGATAGCGGGAAGAACACCGGGGAGCTGTTTTTT
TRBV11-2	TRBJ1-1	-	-	CASSLDWGEGTEAFF	TGTGCCAGCAGCTTAGATTGGGGGGAAGGCACTGAAGCTTTCTTT
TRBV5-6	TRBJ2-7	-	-	CASSSGLGEQYF	TGTGCCAGCAGCTCAGGGTTAGGCGAGCAGTACTTC
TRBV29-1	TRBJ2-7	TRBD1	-	CSAATGTGGYEQYF	TGCAGCGCTGCTACGGGGACAGGGGGCTACGAGCAGTACTTC
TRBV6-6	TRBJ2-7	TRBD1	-	CASSYPRQGAGEQYF	TGTGCCAGCAGTTACCCTCGACAGGGGGCGGGCGAGCAGTACTTC
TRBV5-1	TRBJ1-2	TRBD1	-	CASSLDGQGAGGYTF	TGCGCCAGCAGCTTGGATGGACAGGGGGCCGGTGGCTACACCTTC
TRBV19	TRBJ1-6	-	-	CASGSRQSSGNSPLHF	TGTGCCAGTGGTTCCCGACAGTCCTCCGGGAATTCACCCCTCCACTTT
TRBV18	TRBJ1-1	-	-	CASSPGANTEAFF	TGTGCCAGCTCACCTGGCGCCAACACTGAAGCTTTCTTT
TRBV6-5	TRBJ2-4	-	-	CASSYIGQGGKNIQYF	TGTGCCAGCAGTTACATCGGACAAGGGGGTAAAAACATTCAGTACTTC
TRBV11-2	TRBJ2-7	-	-	CASSLERTSTYEQYF	TGTGCCAGCAGCTTAGAAAGGACATCGACCTACGAGCAGTACTTC
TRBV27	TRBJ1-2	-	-	CASSLKGNYGYTF	TGTGCCAGCAGTTTAAAGGGTAACTATGGCTACACCTTC
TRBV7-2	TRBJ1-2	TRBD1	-	CASSPVTGEGGYTF	TGTGCCAGCAGTCCAGTTACAGGGGAGGGCGGCTACACCTTC
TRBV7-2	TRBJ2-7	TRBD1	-	CASSLGTGGNEQYF	TGTGCCAGCAGCTTAGGGACAGGGGGCAACGAGCAGTACTTC
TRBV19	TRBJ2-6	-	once	CASKSRGNSGANVLTF	TGTGCCAGTAAAAGTCGGGGGAACTCTGGGGCCAACGTCCTGACTTTC
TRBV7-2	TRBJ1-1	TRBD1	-	CASSTRQGVAEAFF	TGTGCCAGCAGCACTCGACAGGGGGTAGCTGAAGCTTTCTTT
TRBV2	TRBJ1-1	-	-	CASSRGYGTEAFF	TGTGCCAGCAGCAGGGGTTATGGCACTGAAGCTTTCTTT
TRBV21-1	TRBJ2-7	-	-	CASSIRVEGSYEQYF	TGTGCCAGCAGCATCAGGGTGGAAGGGTCCTACGAGCAGTACTTC